This TCR beta chain was observed in a study of blood T cell repertoires in COVID-19. The wider study: Both acute and convalescent COVID-19 samples were obtained from the United States, Italy and Spain. Nucleic acid was either cDNA or gDNA, and it came from T cells, B-cell-depleted T cells, or PBMCs.

The table came from immunoSEQ multiplex PCR; TCRdb's copy has only in-frame clones and leaves some out. The table lists 150,000 or so clones, around 80% of them singletons. The CDR3 contains 14 residues. Germline loops: CDR1 SGHRS, CDR2 YFSETQ. V was cut by 0 bases and J by 15 bases, with 19 bases left in between. Sequences were obtained from peripheral blood. The origin of this receptor is a human donor with acute or convalescent COVID-19. The donor label of this sample is uncertain. This rearrangement joins TRBV5-1 to TRBJ2-1; D might be TRBD1 (7 bases). In DNA form, the CDR3 reads TGCGCCAGCAGCTTGGAATCCAGGGGGGACCGTAGGTTCTTC. Encoded protein: CASSLESRGDRRFF.